This TCR beta chain was sequenced in a study of spatial heterogeneity in lung cancer. Whole-study context: The authors sequenced available follow-up PBMC samples, taken a median of roughly 2 years after resection.

This clonotype has just a few counts. Documented time point: blood at routine non-recurrence follow-up after resection. Tumor, nontumor lung or frozen PBMC supplied whole RNA that was sequenced unsorted. Each CDR3 protein gets one entry after TCRdb re-called the 5' RACE reads with MiXCR. The repertoire has some 120,000 distinct CDR3 sequences, 9% to 15% of them found once; the top ten carry over 15%. J lost 0 bases, V lost 5 bases, and 7 bases had no gene match. Germline CDR1 is SGHAT and CDR2 is FQNNGV. CDR3 length: 15 amino acids. The receptor was isolated from a male donor with early-stage non-small cell lung cancer. Source: PBMCs, taken at follow-up. V is TRBV11-2 and J is TRBJ2-7, with TRBD1 matching 7 bases. The CDR3 DNA follows: TGTGCCAGCAGCAGCGACAGGGCAAGCTCCTACGAGCAGTACTTC. The encoded protein is CASSSDRASSYEQYF. Full variable domain (outside the CDR3, taken from reference TRBV11-2 and TRBJ2-7): EAGVAQSPRYKIIEKRQSVAFWCNPISGHATLYWYQQILGQGPKLLIQFQNNGVVDDSQLPKDRFSAERLKGVDSTLKIQPAKLEDSAVYLCASSSDRASSYEQYFGPGTRLTVT.